The T cell receptor (beta chain) described here comes from a study of technical replicates of blood from a few donors. TCRdb keeps only in-frame clones here, not all; method: immunoSEQ multiplex PCR. The sample has nearly 95,000 clones; almost 97% are singletons. The sample holds a few counts of this clone. Other DNA sequences within the sample encode an identical CDR3. Germline V gene data show CDR1 as SGHTA and CDR2 as FQGNSA. Deletions cut 2 bases from V and 4 bases from J, with 6 bases between. The CDR3 is 13 residues long. Sample: T cells isolated from PBMCs. The TCR comes from a human donor in good health. The chain recombines TRBV7-2 with TRBJ1-5; D gene uncertain. CDR3 sequence reads: CASSLRGNQPQHF. The CDR3 DNA is TGTGCCAGCAGCTTACGGGGAAATCAGCCCCAGCATTTT.